Reported below is one T cell receptor (beta chain). The antigen is not known. The record originates from a study of T cell responses to AZD1222 COVID-19 vaccine. V gave up 2 bases and J gave up 2 bases, with 6 bases separating them. The V gene's germline CDR1 is SGHAT and CDR2 FQNNGV. The CDR3 spans 14 residues. Clones were read by immunoSEQ multiplex PCR, and TCRdb kept only the in-frame ones, dropping some. The data show about 150,000 clones, 80% to 95% seen once. Pooling of second doses given at about 4 or about 12 weeks was done. Study conclusions and caveats: Clonal diversity was possibly underestimated; the donors were predominantly white British and more often female. It was only after the peak T cell response that any repertoires were sampled. It was only 6 or 7 AZD1222 recipients who were seropositive at baseline.

This specimen consisted of peripheral blood, obtained 28 days after the second AZD1222 dose. The chain recombines TRBV11-2 with TRBJ2-2; D uncertain. This clonotype was sampled from an adult who received the AZD1222 COVID-19 vaccine. The CDR3 nucleotides are TGTGCCAGCAGCTTAAACAGAAACACCGGGGAGCTGTTTTTT. Translation: CASSLNRNTGELFF.